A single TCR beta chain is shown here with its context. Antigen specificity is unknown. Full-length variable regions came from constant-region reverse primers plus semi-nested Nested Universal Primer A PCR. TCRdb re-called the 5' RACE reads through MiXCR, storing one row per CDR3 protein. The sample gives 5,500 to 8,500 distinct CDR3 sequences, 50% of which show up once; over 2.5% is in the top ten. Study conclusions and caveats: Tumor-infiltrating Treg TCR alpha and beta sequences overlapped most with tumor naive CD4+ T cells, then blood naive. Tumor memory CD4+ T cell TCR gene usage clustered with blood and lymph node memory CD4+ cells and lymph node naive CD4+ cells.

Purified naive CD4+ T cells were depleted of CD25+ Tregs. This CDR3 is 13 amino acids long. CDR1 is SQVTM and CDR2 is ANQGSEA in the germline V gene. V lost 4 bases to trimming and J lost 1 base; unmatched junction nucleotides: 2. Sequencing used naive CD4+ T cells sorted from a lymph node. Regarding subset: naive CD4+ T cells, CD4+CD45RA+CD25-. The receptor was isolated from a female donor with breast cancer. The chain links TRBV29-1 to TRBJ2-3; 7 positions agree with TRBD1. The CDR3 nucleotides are TGCAGCGTTGCCGACAGGGGCACAGATACGCAGTATTTT. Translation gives CSVADRGTDTQYF.